These 5 T cell receptor beta chains were all obtained from the same sample, sequenced in a study of CD8 T cells in Susac syndrome (dated by TCRdb to between 2018 and 2021). The method was the immunoSEQ multiplex PCR assay. RNA was extracted using the RNeasy kit, and roughly 0.5 to 1 ug of the RNA was reverse transcribed with random hexamers. TCRdb reran the public reads through fastp at Q25 and MiXCR, keeping productive beta chains. One record per CDR3 amino acid sequence lists the most common genes and DNA. For this sample there are 150,000 to 160,000 distinct CDR3 sequences; approximately 94% appear just once. The top ten hold about 0.21% of the sample. Sequencing used CD8+ T cells from PBMCs. The receptors stem from a human donor with multiple sclerosis.

The chain is built from TRBV7-2 and TRBJ1-6; possibly TRBD1 for D (5 bases). The germline CDR1 and CDR2 sequences are SGHTA and FQGNSA. The CDR3 consists of 16 residues. The ends were cut back, 5 bases at V and 4 bases at J, with 15 bases in the middle. Here the CDR3 reads CASSLPTVLYNSPLHF. CDR3 nucleotides: TGTGCCAGCAGCCTGCCGACAGTGTTATATAATTCACCCCTCCACTTT.

This rearrangement joins TRBV5-6 to TRBJ1-5; 10 bases line up with TRBD1. CDR3 length equals 14 residues. Germline loops: CDR1 SGHDT, CDR2 YYEEEE. Trimming at V came to 4 bases and at J to 4 bases, leaving 2 bases not matched to a gene. In DNA, the CDR3 is TGTGCCAGCAGCGGACAGGGGGTGAATCAGCCCCAGCATTTT. The encoded protein is CASSGQGVNQPQHF.

The chain uses TRBV29-1 and TRBJ1-2; D gene uncertain. The CDR3 is 12 residues long. CDR1 is SQVTM, CDR2 ANQGSEA, per germline. V lost 4 bases and J lost 2, with 8 bases in between. The CDR3 loop reads CSVVTENYGYTF. The CDR3 DNA reads as TGCAGCGTTGTTACAGAAAACTATGGCTACACCTTC.

This clonotype was detected only a few times. This chain joins TRBV12-3 or TRBV12-4 and TRBJ2-5; 7 bases map to TRBD2. The V and J ends lost 5 bases and 3 bases, in that order; junction bases with no gene match: 3. CDR3 length: 13 residues. CDR3 sequence reads: CASSARGEETQYF. CDR3 in DNA: TGTGCCAGCAGTGCCCGGGGGGAAGAGACCCAGTACTTC.

This clonotype was seen once. The chain combines TRBV27 with TRBJ2-1; D may correspond to TRBD1 or TRBD2 (7 bases each). Between the trimmed V and J ends, which lost 8 bases and 1 base, there was a span of 15 bases. CDR1 MNHEY and CDR2 SMNVEV come from the germline V gene (reference sequence). CDR3 size: 15 residues. CDR3 region: CASLGRGLSYNEQFF. DNA for the CDR3: TGTGCCAGCCTTGGGAGGGGGCTTTCCTACAATGAGCAGTTCTTC.